Sequencing of this T cell receptor beta chain was carried out in a study of control samples from healthy donors and cancer patients. The CDR3 contains 12 residues. The ends were cut back, 1 base at V and 6 bases at J, with 4 bases in the middle. Germline assignment: CDR1 SGHTA and CDR2 FQGNSA. Measured with immunoSEQ multiplex PCR; TCRdb has only the in-frame clones, and not every one. Of 25,000 to 35,000 clones listed, just under 90% are singletons. The sequence came from a woman aged 40-49 years with lung cancer. The chain combines TRBV7-2 with TRBJ1-5, with no clear D. The sample consisted of PBMCs. CDR3 residues: CASSLEGQPQHF. CDR3 DNA: TGTGCCAGCAGCTTAGAGGGTCAGCCCCAGCATTTT.